Detailed here is one TCR beta chain. The junction had 16 bases not matched to a gene; V was cut back by 6 bases and J by 7 bases. The length of the CDR3 is 17 residues. In germline, CDR1 is MNHEY, CDR2 SMNVEV (reference sequence). Clones were sequenced by immunoSEQ multiplex PCR, and TCRdb holds only the in-frame ones, with some missing. Here the sample spans some 180,000 clones, 84% being singletons. These data belong to a study of blood T cell repertoires in COVID-19. The receptor's source is a woman aged 25 to 39 who had been exposed to COVID-19. This chain joins TRBV27 and TRBJ2-5; TRBD2 aligns across 11 bases. Sequenced: PBMCs or T cells enriched from blood (not recorded which). The CDR3 spells CASRPLAGLAAMGTQYF. For the CDR3, the DNA is TGTGCCAGCAGACCTCTAGCGGGACTAGCGGCAATGGGGACCCAGTACTTC.